What follows describes a single TCR beta chain. The record originates from a study of cytotoxic CD8 clonotypes in ibrutinib-treated CLL. Sequenced by immunoSEQ multiplex PCR; TCRdb stores in-frame clones only, minus some. The sample contains about 160,000 clones, more than 75% of which appear only once. CDR3 length: 16 amino acids. Deletions cut 5 bases from V and 1 base from J, with 15 bases between. The germline V gene has CDR1 MNHEY and CDR2 SMNVEV (reference sequence). The specimen was PBMCs, collected after 12 months of ibrutinib treatment. This receptor was taken from a human donor with chronic lymphocytic leukemia. The chain joins TRBV27 to TRBJ1-5; no firm D call. The CDR3 loop is CASSPNRLLSNQPQHF. The CDR3, as DNA: TGTGCCAGCAGTCCCAATCGACTATTAAGCAATCAGCCCCAGCATTTT.